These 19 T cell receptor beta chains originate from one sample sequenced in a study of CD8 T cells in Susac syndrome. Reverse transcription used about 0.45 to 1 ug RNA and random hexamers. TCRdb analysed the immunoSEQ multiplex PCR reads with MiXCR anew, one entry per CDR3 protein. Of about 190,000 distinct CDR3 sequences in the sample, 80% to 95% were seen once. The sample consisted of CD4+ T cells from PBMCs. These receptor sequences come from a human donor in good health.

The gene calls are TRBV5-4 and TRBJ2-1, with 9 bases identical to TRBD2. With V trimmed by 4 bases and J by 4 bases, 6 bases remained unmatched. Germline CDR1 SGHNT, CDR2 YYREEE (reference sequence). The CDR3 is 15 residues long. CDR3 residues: CASSGGGASYNEQFF. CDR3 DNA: TGTGCCAGCAGCGGCGGGGGGGCCTCTTACAATGAGCAGTTCTTC.

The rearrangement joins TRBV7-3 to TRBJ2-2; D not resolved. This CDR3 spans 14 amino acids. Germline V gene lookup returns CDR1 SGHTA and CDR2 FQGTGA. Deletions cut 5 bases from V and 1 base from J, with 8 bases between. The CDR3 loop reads CASSQTLNTGELFF. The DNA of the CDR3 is TGTGCCAGCAGCCAAACTTTGAACACCGGGGAGCTGTTTTTT.

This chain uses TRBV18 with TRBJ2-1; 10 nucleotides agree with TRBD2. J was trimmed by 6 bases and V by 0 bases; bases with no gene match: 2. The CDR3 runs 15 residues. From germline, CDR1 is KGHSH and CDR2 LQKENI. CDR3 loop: CASSPPSGGANEQFF. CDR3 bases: TGTGCCAGCTCACCACCGAGCGGGGGGGCCAATGAGCAGTTCTTC.

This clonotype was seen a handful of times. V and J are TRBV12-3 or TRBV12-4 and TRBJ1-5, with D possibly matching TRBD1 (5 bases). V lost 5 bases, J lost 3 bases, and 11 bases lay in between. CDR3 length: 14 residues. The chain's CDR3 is CASSLGTNNQPQHF. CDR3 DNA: TGTGCCAGCAGTCTAGGGACGAACAATCAGCCCCAGCATTTT.

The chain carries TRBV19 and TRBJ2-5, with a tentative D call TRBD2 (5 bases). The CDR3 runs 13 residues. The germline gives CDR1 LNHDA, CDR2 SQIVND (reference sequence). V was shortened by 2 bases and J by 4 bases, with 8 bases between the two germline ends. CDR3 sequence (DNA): TGTGCCAGTAGTATAAACGGAGGAGAGACCCAGTACTTC. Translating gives CASSINGGETQYF.

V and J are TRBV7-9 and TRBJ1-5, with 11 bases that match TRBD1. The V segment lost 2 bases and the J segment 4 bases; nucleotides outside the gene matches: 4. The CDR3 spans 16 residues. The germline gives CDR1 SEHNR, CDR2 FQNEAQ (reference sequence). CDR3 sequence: CASSLWTGGANQPQHF. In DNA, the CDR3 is TGTGCCAGCAGCTTATGGACAGGGGGCGCGAATCAGCCCCAGCATTTT.

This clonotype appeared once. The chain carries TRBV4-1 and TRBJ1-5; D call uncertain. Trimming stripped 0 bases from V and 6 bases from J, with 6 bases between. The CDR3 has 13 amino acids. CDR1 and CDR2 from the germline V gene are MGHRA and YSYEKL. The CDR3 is CASSQDIGQPQHF. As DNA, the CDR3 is TGCGCCAGCAGCCAAGATATCGGTCAGCCCCAGCATTTT.

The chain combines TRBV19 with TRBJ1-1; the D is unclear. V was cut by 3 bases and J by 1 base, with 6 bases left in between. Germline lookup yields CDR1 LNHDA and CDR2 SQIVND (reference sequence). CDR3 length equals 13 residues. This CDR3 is CASSMARNTEAFF. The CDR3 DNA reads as TGTGCCAGTAGTATGGCCAGGAACACTGAAGCTTTCTTT. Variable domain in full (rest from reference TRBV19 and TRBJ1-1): DGGITQSPKYLFRKEGQNVTLSCEQNLNHDAMYWYRQDPGQGLRLIYYSQIVNDFQKGDIAEGYSVSREKKESFPLTVTSAQKNPTAFYLCASSMARNTEAFFGQGTRLTVV.

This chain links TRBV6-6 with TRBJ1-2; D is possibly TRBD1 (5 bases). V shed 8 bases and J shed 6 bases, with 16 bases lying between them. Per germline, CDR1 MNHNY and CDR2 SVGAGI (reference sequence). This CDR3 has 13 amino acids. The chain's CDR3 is CASRGRPKDGYTF. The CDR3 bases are TGTGCCAGCCGGGGACGGCCCAAGGATGGCTACACCTTC.

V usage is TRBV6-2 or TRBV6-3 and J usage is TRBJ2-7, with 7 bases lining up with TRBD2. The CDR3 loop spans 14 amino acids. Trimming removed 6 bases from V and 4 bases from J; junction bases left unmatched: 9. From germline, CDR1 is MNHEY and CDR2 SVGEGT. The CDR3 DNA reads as TGTGCCAGCAGATCCTTGGGAGGGGAGTACGAGCAGTACGTC. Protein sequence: CASRSLGGEYEQYV.

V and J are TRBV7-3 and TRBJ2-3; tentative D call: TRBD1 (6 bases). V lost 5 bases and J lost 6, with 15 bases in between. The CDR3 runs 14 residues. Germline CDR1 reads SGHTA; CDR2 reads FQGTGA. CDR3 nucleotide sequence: TGTGCCAGCAGCGTGGACCGTCAGGGGGATACGCAGTATTTT. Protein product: CASSVDRQGDTQYF.

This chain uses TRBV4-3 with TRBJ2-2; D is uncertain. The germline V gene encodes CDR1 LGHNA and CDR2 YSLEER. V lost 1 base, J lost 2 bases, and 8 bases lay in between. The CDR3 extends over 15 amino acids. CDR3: CASSQVALNTGELFF. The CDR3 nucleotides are TGCGCCAGCAGCCAAGTAGCACTAAACACCGGGGAGCTGTTTTTT.

Here the CDR3 reads CSVESGASAGYTF. In DNA form, the CDR3 reads TGCAGCGTTGAGTCGGGGGCAAGCGCTGGCTACACCTTC. The rearrangement links TRBV29-1 to TRBJ1-2, with D perhaps matching TRBD1 (6 bases). CDR3 size: 13 residues. Germline CDR1 SQVTM, CDR2 ANQGSEA. Trimming pared 3 bases from V and 7 bases from J, leaving 15 bases between. Full variable domain (outside the CDR3, taken from reference TRBV29-1 and TRBJ1-2): SAVISQKPSRDICQRGTSLTIQCQVDSQVTMMFWYRQQPGQSLTLIATANQGSEATYESGFVIDKFPISRPNLTFSTLTVSNMSPEDSSIYLCSVESGASAGYTFGSGTRLTVV.

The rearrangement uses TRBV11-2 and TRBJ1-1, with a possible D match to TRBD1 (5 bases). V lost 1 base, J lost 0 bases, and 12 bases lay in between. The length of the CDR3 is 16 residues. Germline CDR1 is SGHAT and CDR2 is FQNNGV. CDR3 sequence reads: CASSLGSGPMNTEAFF. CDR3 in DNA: TGTGCCAGCAGCTTAGGGTCAGGGCCTATGAACACTGAAGCTTTCTTT.

CDR3 amino acids: CASSTIGQGVYNEQFF. In DNA form, the CDR3 reads TGTGCCAGTAGTACGATAGGACAGGGAGTCTACAATGAGCAGTTCTTC. The J gene is TRBJ2-1, the V gene TRBV19, with TRBD1 matching 8 bases. Germline values: CDR1 LNHDA, CDR2 SQIVND (reference sequence). Germline trimming cut 4 bases from V and 3 bases from J; bases unmatched to any gene: 8. This CDR3 is 16 amino acids long.

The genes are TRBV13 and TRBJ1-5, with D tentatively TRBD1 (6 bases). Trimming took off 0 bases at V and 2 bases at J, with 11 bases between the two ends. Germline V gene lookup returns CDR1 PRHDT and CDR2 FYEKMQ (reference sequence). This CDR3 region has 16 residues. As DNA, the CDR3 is TGTGCCAGCAGCTTAGGAGGGGGGATCGGCAATCAGCCCCAGCATTTT. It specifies CASSLGGGIGNQPQHF.

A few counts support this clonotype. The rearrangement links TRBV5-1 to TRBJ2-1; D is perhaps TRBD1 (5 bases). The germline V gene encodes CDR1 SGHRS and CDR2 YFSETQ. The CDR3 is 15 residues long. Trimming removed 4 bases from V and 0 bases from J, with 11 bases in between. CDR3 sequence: CASSPTGYSYNEQFF. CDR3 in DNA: TGCGCCAGCAGCCCTACAGGTTACTCCTACAATGAGCAGTTCTTC.

The CDR3 reads CASSRGQIAYEQYF. In DNA, the CDR3 is TGTGCCAGCAGTCGCGGCCAAATCGCCTACGAGCAGTACTTC. V usage is TRBV6-5 and J usage is TRBJ2-7; D call uncertain. The CDR3 is made up of 14 amino acids. Looked up from germline, CDR1 is MNHEY and CDR2 is SVGAGI. V lost 5 bases and J 2 bases, leaving 13 bases between the germline ends.

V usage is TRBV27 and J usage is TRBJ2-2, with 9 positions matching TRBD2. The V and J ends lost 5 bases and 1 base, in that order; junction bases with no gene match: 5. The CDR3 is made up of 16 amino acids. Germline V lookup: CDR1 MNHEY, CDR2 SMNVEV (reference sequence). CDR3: CASSRFSGGNTGELFF. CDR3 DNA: TGTGCCAGCAGTCGCTTTAGCGGGGGGAACACCGGGGAGCTGTTTTTT.